This T cell receptor (beta chain) was recorded in a study of blood T cell repertoires in COVID-19. About the research overall: The origin of the acute and convalescent COVID-19 samples was the United States, Italy and Spain. Nucleic acid was either cDNA or gDNA, and it came from T cells, B-cell-depleted T cells, or PBMCs.

Authors' methods: Amplification from reference gene primers served as the basis for estimated nucleated cell counts. TCRdb's table, derived via immunoSEQ multiplex PCR, lists solely in-frame clones and lacks some. The DNA was the basis for D and trimming; V, J and clone size are from that table. The sample carries approximately 230,000 clones, 85% to 90% recorded once. The CDR3 has 15 residues. The germline V gene has CDR1 MDHEN and CDR2 SYDVKM. V was clipped by 2 bases and J by 4 bases, with 14 bases between them. The clonotype was recovered from a man at least 80 years old with acute or convalescent COVID-19. The sample consisted of peripheral blood. The V gene is TRBV28, the J gene TRBJ1-2; a possible D gene is TRBD1 (6 bases). CDR3: CASSLTATGPYGYTF. In DNA, the CDR3 is TGTGCCAGCAGTTTAACCGCGACAGGACCCTATGGCTACACCTTC.